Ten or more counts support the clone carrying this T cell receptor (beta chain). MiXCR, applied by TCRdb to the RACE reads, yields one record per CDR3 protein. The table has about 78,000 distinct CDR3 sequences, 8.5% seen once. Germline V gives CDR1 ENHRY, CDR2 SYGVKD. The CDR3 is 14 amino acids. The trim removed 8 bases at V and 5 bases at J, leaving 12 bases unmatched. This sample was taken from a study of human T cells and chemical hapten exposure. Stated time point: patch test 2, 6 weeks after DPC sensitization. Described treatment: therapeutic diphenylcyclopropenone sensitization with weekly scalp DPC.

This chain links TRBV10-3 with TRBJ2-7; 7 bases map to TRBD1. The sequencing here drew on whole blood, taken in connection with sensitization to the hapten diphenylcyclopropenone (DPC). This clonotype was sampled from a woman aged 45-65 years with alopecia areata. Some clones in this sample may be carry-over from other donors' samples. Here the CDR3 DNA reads TGTGCCATCTGTAACGTGGACAGGCCCGACGAGCAGTACTTC. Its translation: CAICNVDRPDEQYF.